The 29 T cell receptor beta chains in this list originate from one sample, sequenced in a study of blood T cells in healthy people across ages. Through a sample-barcoded 5' primer and a J-beta primer mix, a second PCR was run for roughly 7 to 11 cycles. MiXCR, run by TCRdb on the 5' RACE reads, gives a single entry per CDR3 protein. Among around 650,000 distinct CDR3 sequences listed, around 38% were seen once. What was sequenced was blood. These receptors were collected from a man at least 80 years old in good health.

This clonotype was counted only a few times. The J gene is TRBJ2-7, the V gene TRBV19; possibly TRBD1 for D (6 bases). The V end was cut by 3 bases, the J end by 3 bases, with 15 bases between. Germline V gene sequence: CDR1 LNHDA, CDR2 SQIVND (reference sequence). The CDR3 has 15 residues. The CDR3 DNA follows: TGTGCCAGTAGTATTGGGAATGAGGACAGCTACGAGCAGTACTTC. Residues: CASSIGNEDSYEQYF.

This chain connects TRBV29-1 to TRBJ2-1, with D perhaps TRBD2 (6 bases). In germline, CDR1 is SQVTM, CDR2 ANQGSEA. The V gene lost 3 bases and the J gene lost 13 bases, with 28 bases spanning the gap. CDR3 length: 16 amino acids. CDR3 region: CSVDSPGGQGGETQFF. CDR3 bases: TGCAGCGTTGACTCGCCGGGCGGGCAGGGAGGAGAGACCCAGTTCTTC.

Only a few counts were recorded for this clonotype. This sequence may be a read error, since a much larger clone differs from it by one base. This chain connects TRBV29-1 to TRBJ1-2; possibly TRBD1 for D (5 bases). Germline CDR1 is SQVTM and CDR2 is ANQGSEA. Deletions cut 4 bases from V and 0 bases from J, with 12 bases between. This CDR3 has 14 amino acids. Here the CDR3 DNA reads TGCAGCGTTGGGACCAGGACAACTAACTATGGCTACACCTTC. This sequence encodes CSVGTRTTNYGYTF.

The genes are TRBV7-2 and TRBJ1-2, with D possibly matching TRBD1 (6 bases). This CDR3 is built from 16 residues. The ends were cut back, 4 bases at V and 4 bases at J, with 19 bases in the middle. Germline CDR1 reads SGHTA; CDR2 reads FQGNSA. CDR3 in DNA: TGTGCCAGCAGCTCGTCCGGAGGGGGGCTCGCCTATGGCTACACCTTC. Its translation: CASSSSGGGLAYGYTF.

This chain connects TRBV7-8 to TRBJ2-3; no clear D. Trimming stripped 1 base from V and 0 bases from J, with 8 bases between. This CDR3 contains 15 residues. In germline, CDR1 is SGHVS, CDR2 FQNEAQ. CDR3 residues: CASSLGPQSTDTQYF. The DNA for the CDR3 is TGTGCCAGCAGCTTAGGGCCTCAGAGCACAGATACGCAGTATTTT.

This clonotype was recorded once. The V gene is TRBV28, the J gene TRBJ2-2; D remains ambiguous. V was trimmed by 7 bases and J by 9 bases, leaving 12 bases between them. Germline CDR1 MDHEN, CDR2 SYDVKM. The CDR3 has 12 residues. CDR3 residues: CASTERNRELFF. CDR3 DNA: TGTGCCAGCACAGAACGGAACCGGGAGCTGTTTTTT.

This clonotype has just a few counts. The chain couples TRBV6-2 or TRBV6-3 to TRBJ1-1; D gene unclear. Germline-derived CDR1 and CDR2 are MNHEY and SVGEGT. V was cut by 7 bases and J by 1 base, with 10 bases left in between. CDR3 length: 13 residues. The CDR3 is CASTQRPNTEAFF. DNA for the CDR3: TGTGCCAGCACCCAACGACCGAACACTGAAGCTTTCTTT.

For the CDR3, the DNA is TGCAGTGCTAGAGCACTAATAGGAGACTTTGGCAATGAGCAGTTCTTC. It codes for CSARALIGDFGNEQFF. The rearrangement links TRBV20-1 to TRBJ2-1; D is unresolved. With 1 base removed from V and 6 bases from J, the gap between germline ends came to 19 bases. CDR1 and CDR2 (germline): DFQATT, SNEGSKA (reference sequence). This CDR3 has 16 amino acids.

This chain connects TRBV20-1 to TRBJ2-1; 11 bases map to TRBD2. The V and J ends lost 6 bases and 4 bases, in that order; junction bases with no gene match: 8. Germline CDR1 DFQATT, CDR2 SNEGSKA (reference sequence). The CDR3 spans 15 residues. The CDR3 protein is CSAARTSGGYNEQFF. The CDR3, as DNA: TGCAGTGCCGCCCGAACTAGCGGGGGTTACAATGAGCAGTTCTTC.

V gene TRBV3-1 combines with J gene TRBJ1-1; maybe TRBD1 (6 bases). Trimming left V 0 bases short and J 3 bases short, with 17 bases between. This CDR3 contains 17 residues. CDR1 and CDR2 (germline): LGHDT, YNNKEL (reference sequence). The CDR3 reads CASSQDWIQGYYTEAFF. The CDR3 region has the DNA TGTGCCAGCAGCCAAGATTGGATTCAGGGGTATTACACTGAAGCTTTCTTT.

This clonotype was counted a few times. The chain has TRBV5-1 and TRBJ2-6; D is unclear. The CDR3 loop spans 16 amino acids. Germline V gene data show CDR1 as SGHRS and CDR2 as YFSETQ. V shed 0 bases and J shed 1 base, with 8 bases lying between them. DNA for the CDR3: TGCGCCAGCAGCTTGGAAGCTGGGTCTGGGGCCAACGTCCTGACTTTC. Its translation: CASSLEAGSGANVLTF.

The genes are TRBV30 and TRBJ2-3; D remains unclear. This CDR3 spans 12 amino acids. V lost 2 bases and J 2 bases, leaving 5 bases between the germline ends. CDR1 is GTSNPN, CDR2 SVGIG, per germline (reference sequence). The CDR3 DNA reads as TGTGCCTGGAGTCCCATCACAGATACGCAGTATTTT. This translates into CAWSPITDTQYF.

V is TRBV29-1 and J is TRBJ2-1; D may correspond to TRBD1 or TRBD2 (5 bases each). The germline V and J ends were trimmed by 7 bases and 0 bases, with 13 bases remaining between them. This CDR3 comprises 14 residues. Germline CDR1 is SQVTM and CDR2 is ANQGSEA. The CDR3 protein is CSERGLSSYNEQFF. CDR3 in DNA: TGCAGCGAACGGGGCCTGAGCTCCTACAATGAGCAGTTCTTC.

The gene calls are TRBV6-5 and TRBJ2-7, with D possibly being TRBD1 (6 bases). Germline loops: CDR1 MNHEY, CDR2 SVGAGI. Trimming pared 0 bases from V and 4 bases from J, leaving 10 bases between. The CDR3 contains 14 residues. This CDR3 reads CASSYSGAGYEQYF. DNA of the CDR3: TGTGCCAGCAGTTACTCGGGGGCAGGTTACGAGCAGTACTTC.

The gene calls are TRBV5-1 and TRBJ1-1, with D hard to call. Per germline, CDR1 SGHRS and CDR2 YFSETQ. CDR3 length: 15 amino acids. Trimming took off 5 bases at V and 1 base at J, with 15 bases between the two ends. The chain's CDR3 is CASRIGVGENTEAFF. In nucleotides, the CDR3 is TGCGCCAGCAGAATAGGTGTAGGCGAGAACACTGAAGCTTTCTTT.

The chain joins TRBV30 to TRBJ1-1; D is undetermined. Per germline, CDR1 GTSNPN and CDR2 SVGIG (reference sequence). V shed 4 bases and J shed 4 bases, with 13 bases lying between them. The CDR3 covers 13 residues. This chain's CDR3 is CAWNKAAGTEAFF. DNA for the CDR3: TGTGCCTGGAATAAGGCGGCCGGCACTGAAGCTTTCTTT.

The chain links TRBV10-2 to TRBJ1-1; D remains ambiguous. CDR1 and CDR2 (germline): WSHSY, SAAADI. Trimming removed 5 bases from V and 3 bases from J, with 16 bases in between. The length of the CDR3 is 15 residues. In nucleotides, the CDR3 is TGCGCCAGCAGTCTGAGGGAGAGAAGGGACACTGAAGCTTTCTTT. Protein: CASSLRERRDTEAFF.

The V call is TRBV9, the J call TRBJ2-5; 13 bases line up with TRBD2. Judging by the DNA end, TRBJ2-7 fits better; the J call may be wrong. Looked up from germline, CDR1 is SGDLS and CDR2 is YYNGEE. The CDR3 contains 14 residues. The CDR3 spells CASSPGLAGAEQYF. Written as DNA, the CDR3 is TGTGCCAGCAGCCCAGGACTAGCGGGGGCCGAGCAGTACTTC.

As regards this clonotype: A clone one base away is much larger, so this may be a read error. The CDR3 sequence is CASSWGLDYEQYF. The CDR3 DNA reads TGTGCCAGCAGCTGGGGACTGGACTACGAGCAGTACTTC. The genes are TRBV5-4 and TRBJ2-7; maybe TRBD2 (6 bases). The CDR3 length is 13 residues. In germline, CDR1 is SGHNT, CDR2 YYREEE (reference sequence). Trimming took off 3 bases at V and 3 bases at J, with 10 bases between the two ends.

The chain carries TRBV4-3 and TRBJ2-5, with 13 bases that match TRBD2. The CDR3 length is 20 residues. Germline V gene lookup returns CDR1 LGHNA and CDR2 YSLEER. V trimming: 3 bases; J trimming: 3 bases; junction bases outside the gene matches: 16. DNA of the CDR3: TGCGCCAGCAGCCAGGCGTGGACTAGCGGGAGAACCGGGTTGGAAGAGACCCAGTACTTC. As protein: CASSQAWTSGRTGLEETQYF.

The chain links TRBV10-1 to TRBJ2-7; a possible D gene is TRBD1 (5 bases). Germline loops: CDR1 WNHNN, CDR2 SYGVQD (reference sequence). Trimming left V 4 bases short and J 2 bases short, with 15 bases between. The length of the CDR3 is 15 residues. CDR3 bases: TGCGCCAGCAGTGCCTTTAGGGGCGCAACCTACGAGCAGTACTTC. The encoded protein is CASSAFRGATYEQYF.

Only a few counts were recorded for this clonotype. The rearrangement uses TRBV20-1 and TRBJ2-7; 10 nucleotides align to TRBD2. V shed 3 bases and J 0 bases; nucleotides not matched to a gene: 11. CDR1 and CDR2 from the germline V gene are DFQATT and SNEGSKA (reference sequence). This CDR3 is 17 amino acids long. The CDR3, as DNA: TGCAGTGCTAGGCATCCTAGCGGGGGCCAAAGCTCCTACGAGCAGTACTTC. As protein: CSARHPSGGQSSYEQYF.

The chain recombines TRBV4-3 with TRBJ2-3; D is uncertain. There are 15 residues in the CDR3. The germline CDR1 and CDR2 sequences are LGHNA and YSLEER. Trimming removed 0 bases from V and 3 bases from J, with 10 bases in between. The CDR3 DNA reads as TGCGCCAGCAGCCAAGAGATTATCAGGACAGATACGCAGTATTTT. This sequence encodes CASSQEIIRTDTQYF.

The V call is TRBV7-2, the J call TRBJ2-5; TRBD2 is a possible D gene (5 bases). V shed 3 bases and J shed 11 bases, with 22 bases lying between them. Germline CDR1 and CDR2: SGHTA and FQGNSA. The CDR3 is 15 residues long. This chain's CDR3 is CASSFEPSLRGSQYF. In nucleotides, the CDR3 is TGTGCCAGCAGCTTTGAGCCTAGCCTTCGTGGGTCTCAGTACTTC.

This clonotype was seen more than once but under ten times. The rearrangement links TRBV20-1 to TRBJ2-2; 12 nucleotides align to TRBD2. The V and J ends lost 6 bases and 8 bases, in that order; junction bases with no gene match: 13. CDR1 and CDR2 (germline): DFQATT, SNEGSKA (reference sequence). This CDR3 region has 16 residues. CDR3 in DNA: TGCAGTGCCCCTCGTGGGCTAGCGGGAGGGGAAGGGGAGCTGTTTTTT. Amino acids: CSAPRGLAGGEGELFF.

The rearrangement joins TRBV28 to TRBJ1-6; D might be TRBD1 (5 bases). The V end lost 6 bases, the J end lost 7 bases, and 16 bases lay between the germline ends. From germline, CDR1 is MDHEN and CDR2 SYDVKM. The CDR3 covers 15 residues. In DNA form, the CDR3 reads TGTGCCAGCAGCAGGGTGGGACCGACAAATTCACCCCTCCACTTT. It encodes CASSRVGPTNSPLHF. The complete variable domain, with remaining parts taken from reference TRBV28 and TRBJ1-6, reads DVKVTQSSRYLVKRTGEKVFLECVQDMDHENMFWYRQDPGLGLRLIYFSYDVKMKEKGDIPEGYSVSREKKERFSLILESASTNQTSMYLCASSRVGPTNSPLHFGNGTRLTVT.

This clonotype turned up a few times. This chain links TRBV24-1 with TRBJ2-1; 7 bases are shared with TRBD2. The germline V gene encodes CDR1 KGHDR and CDR2 SFDVKD. This CDR3 region has 16 residues. Trimming took 3 bases from V and 3 from J; bases not matched to a gene: 7. The CDR3 DNA reads TGTGCCACCAGTGATACTGGGCTAGCGGACTACAATGAGCAGTTCTTC. Amino acids: CATSDTGLADYNEQFF.

The sample holds many counts of this clonotype. The chain uses TRBV29-1 and TRBJ2-7; D perhaps matches TRBD1 (6 bases). Between the trimmed V and J ends, which lost 4 bases and 4 bases, there was a span of 17 bases. The germline V gene encodes CDR1 SQVTM and CDR2 ANQGSEA. The CDR3 consists of 14 residues. The CDR3 DNA follows: TGCAGCGTTGTTAAGGACAGCCAAGCGTACGAGCAGTACTTC. Translated: CSVVKDSQAYEQYF.

The chain carries TRBV5-5 and TRBJ2-3; 11 bases line up with TRBD2. V lost 4 bases and J lost 2; bases outside the gene matches: 9. Germline loops: CDR1 SGHKS, CDR2 YYEKEE (reference sequence). The CDR3 sequence is 17 residues long. The CDR3 bases are TGTGCCAGCAGCCCCGGGACTAGCGGATACCTCACAGATACGCAGTATTTT. Its translation is CASSPGTSGYLTDTQYF.